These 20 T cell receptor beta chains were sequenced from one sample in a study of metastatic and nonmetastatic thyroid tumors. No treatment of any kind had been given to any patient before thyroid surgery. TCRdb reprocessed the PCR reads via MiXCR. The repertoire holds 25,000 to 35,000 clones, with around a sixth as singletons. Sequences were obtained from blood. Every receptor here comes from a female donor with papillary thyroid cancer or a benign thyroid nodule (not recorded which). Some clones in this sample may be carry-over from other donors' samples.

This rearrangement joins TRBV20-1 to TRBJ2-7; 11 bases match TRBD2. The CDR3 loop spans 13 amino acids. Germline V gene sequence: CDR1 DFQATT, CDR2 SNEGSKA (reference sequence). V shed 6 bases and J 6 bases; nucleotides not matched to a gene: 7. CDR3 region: CSALLAGVFEQYF. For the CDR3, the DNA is TGCAGTGCCCTACTAGCGGGAGTATTCGAGCAGTACTTC.

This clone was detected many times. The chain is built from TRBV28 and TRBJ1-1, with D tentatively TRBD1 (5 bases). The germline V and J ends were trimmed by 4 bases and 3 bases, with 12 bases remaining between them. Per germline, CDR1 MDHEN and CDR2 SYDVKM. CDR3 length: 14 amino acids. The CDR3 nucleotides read TGTGCCAGCAGTTCCCGAGGGGCAGACACTGAAGCTTTCTTT. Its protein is CASSSRGADTEAFF.

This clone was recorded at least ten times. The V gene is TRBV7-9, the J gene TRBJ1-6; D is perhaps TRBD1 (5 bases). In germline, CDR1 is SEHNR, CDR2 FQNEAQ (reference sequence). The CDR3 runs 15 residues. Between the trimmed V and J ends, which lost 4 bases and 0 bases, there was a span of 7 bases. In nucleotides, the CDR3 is TGTGCCAGCAGCTCAGGGAGCTCCTATAATTCACCCCTCCACTTT. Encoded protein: CASSSGSSYNSPLHF.

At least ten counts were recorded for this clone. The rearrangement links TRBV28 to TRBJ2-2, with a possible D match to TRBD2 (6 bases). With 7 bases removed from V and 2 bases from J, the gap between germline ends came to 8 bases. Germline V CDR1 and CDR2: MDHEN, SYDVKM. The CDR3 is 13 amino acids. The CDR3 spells CASNSGNTGELFF. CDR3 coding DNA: TGTGCCAGCAATAGCGGCAACACCGGGGAGCTGTTTTTT. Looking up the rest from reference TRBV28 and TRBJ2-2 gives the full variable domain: DVKVTQSSRYLVKRTGEKVFLECVQDMDHENMFWYRQDPGLGLRLIYFSYDVKMKEKGDIPEGYSVSREKKERFSLILESASTNQTSMYLCASNSGNTGELFFGEGSRLTVL.

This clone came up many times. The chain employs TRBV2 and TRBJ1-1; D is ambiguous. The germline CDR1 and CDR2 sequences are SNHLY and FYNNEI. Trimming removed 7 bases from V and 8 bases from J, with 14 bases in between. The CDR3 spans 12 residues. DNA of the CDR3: TGTGCCAGCAAATTCGGAGGGCTAGAAGCTTTCTTT. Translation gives CASKFGGLEAFF.

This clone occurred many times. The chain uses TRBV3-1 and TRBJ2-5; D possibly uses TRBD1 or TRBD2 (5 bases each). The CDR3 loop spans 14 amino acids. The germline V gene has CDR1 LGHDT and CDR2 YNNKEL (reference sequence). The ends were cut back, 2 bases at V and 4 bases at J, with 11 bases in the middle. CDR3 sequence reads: CASSQNPGLETQYF. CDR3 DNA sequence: TGTGCCAGCAGCCAAAACCCGGGGCTAGAGACCCAGTACTTC.

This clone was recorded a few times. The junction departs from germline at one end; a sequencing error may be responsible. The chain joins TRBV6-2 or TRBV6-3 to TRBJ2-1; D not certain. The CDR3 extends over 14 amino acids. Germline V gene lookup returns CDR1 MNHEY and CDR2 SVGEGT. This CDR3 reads CASSYLGWSNGQFF. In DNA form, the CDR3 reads TGTGCCAGCAGTTATTTAGGCTGGAGTAATGGGCAGTTCTTC.

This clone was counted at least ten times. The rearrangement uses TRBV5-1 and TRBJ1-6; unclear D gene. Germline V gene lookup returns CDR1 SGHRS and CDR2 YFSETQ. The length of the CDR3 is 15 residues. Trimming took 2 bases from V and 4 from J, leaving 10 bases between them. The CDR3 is CASSFSLDYNSPLHF. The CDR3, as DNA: TGCGCCAGCAGCTTTTCCCTGGATTATAATTCACCCCTCCACTTT.

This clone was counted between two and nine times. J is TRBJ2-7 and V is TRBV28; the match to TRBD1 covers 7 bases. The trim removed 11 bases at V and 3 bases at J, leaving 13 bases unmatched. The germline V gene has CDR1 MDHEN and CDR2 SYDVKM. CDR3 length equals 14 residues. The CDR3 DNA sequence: TGTGCCTTCAGGCCACCGGGACAGTTCTACGAGCAGTACTTC. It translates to CAFRPPGQFYEQYF.

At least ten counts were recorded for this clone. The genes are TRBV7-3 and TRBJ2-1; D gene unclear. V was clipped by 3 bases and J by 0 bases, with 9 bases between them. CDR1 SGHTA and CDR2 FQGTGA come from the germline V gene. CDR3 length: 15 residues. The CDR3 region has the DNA TGTGCCAGCAGCTTGGGCTCGAGCTCCTACAATGAGCAGTTCTTC. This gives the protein CASSLGSSSYNEQFF.

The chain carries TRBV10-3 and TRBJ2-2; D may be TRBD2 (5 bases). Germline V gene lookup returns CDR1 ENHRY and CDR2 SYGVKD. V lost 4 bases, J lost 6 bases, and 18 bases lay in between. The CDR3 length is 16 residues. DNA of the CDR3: TGTGCCATCAGTGCCATAGCTGTAGTGGGAGCCGGGGAGCTGTTTTTT. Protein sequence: CAISAIAVVGAGELFF.

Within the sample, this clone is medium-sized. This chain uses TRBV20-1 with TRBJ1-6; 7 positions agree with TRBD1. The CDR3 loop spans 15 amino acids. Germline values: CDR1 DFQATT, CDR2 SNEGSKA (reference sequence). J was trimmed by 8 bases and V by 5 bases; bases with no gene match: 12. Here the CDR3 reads CSAENPQGLYSPLHF. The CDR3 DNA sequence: TGCAGTGCTGAAAACCCACAGGGGTTGTATTCACCCCTCCACTTT.

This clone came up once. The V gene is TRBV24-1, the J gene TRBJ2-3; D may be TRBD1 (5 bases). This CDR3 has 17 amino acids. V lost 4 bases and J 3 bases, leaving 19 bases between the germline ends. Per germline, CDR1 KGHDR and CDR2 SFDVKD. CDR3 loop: CATSDPQGTPTTDTQYF. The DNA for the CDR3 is TGTGCCACCAGTGACCCCCAGGGTACCCCGACAACAGATACGCAGTATTTT.

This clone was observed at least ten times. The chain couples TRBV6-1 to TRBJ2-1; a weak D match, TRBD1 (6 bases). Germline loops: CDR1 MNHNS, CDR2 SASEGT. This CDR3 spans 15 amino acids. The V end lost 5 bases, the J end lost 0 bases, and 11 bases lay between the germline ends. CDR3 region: CASSFRDNSYNEQFF. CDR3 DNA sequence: TGTGCCAGCAGTTTCCGGGACAACTCCTACAATGAGCAGTTCTTC.

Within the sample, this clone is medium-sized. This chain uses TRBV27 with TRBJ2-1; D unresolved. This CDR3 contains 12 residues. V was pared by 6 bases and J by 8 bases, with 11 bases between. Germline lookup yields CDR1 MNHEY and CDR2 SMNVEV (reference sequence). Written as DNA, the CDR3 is TGTGCCAGCAGAGGCCTAGGGCATGAGCAGTTCTTC. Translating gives CASRGLGHEQFF.

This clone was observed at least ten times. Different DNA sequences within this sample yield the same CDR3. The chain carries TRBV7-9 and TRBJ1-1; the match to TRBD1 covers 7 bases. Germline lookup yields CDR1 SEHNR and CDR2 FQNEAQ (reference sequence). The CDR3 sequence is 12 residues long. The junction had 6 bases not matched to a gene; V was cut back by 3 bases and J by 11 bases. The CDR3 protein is CASSFRQGDAFF. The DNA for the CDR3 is TGTGCCAGCAGCTTCCGACAGGGCGACGCTTTCTTT.

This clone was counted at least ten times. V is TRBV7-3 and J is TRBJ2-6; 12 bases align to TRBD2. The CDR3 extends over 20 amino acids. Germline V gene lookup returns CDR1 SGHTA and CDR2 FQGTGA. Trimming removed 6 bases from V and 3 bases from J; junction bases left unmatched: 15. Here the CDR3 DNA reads TGTGCCAGCAGTTTCCCATTCGGACTAGCGGGAAGCGGTGGGGCCAACGTCCTGACTTTC. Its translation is CASSFPFGLAGSGGANVLTF.

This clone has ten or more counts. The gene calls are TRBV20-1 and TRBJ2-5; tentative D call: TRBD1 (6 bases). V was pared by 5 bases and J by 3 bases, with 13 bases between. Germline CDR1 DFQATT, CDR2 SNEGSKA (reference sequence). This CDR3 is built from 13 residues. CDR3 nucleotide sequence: TGCAGTGCTTCGGACGGACAGAAAGAGACCCAGTACTTC. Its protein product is CSASDGQKETQYF.

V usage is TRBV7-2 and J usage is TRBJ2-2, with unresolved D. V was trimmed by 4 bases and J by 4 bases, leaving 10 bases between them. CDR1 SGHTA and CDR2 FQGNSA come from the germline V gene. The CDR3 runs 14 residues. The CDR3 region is CASSSGIFTGELFF. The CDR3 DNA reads TGTGCCAGCAGCTCCGGTATCTTCACCGGGGAGCTGTTTTTT.

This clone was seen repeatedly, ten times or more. In DNA form, the CDR3 reads TGCGCCAGCACGGCCCCGGGACAGGGCTCTGGCTACACCTTC. It yields the protein CASTAPGQGSGYTF. V is TRBV5-1 and J is TRBJ1-2; 9 nucleotides line up with TRBD1. The CDR3 runs to 14 residues. Trimming cost V 6 bases and J 7 bases; bases outside gene matches: 10. Per germline, CDR1 SGHRS and CDR2 YFSETQ.